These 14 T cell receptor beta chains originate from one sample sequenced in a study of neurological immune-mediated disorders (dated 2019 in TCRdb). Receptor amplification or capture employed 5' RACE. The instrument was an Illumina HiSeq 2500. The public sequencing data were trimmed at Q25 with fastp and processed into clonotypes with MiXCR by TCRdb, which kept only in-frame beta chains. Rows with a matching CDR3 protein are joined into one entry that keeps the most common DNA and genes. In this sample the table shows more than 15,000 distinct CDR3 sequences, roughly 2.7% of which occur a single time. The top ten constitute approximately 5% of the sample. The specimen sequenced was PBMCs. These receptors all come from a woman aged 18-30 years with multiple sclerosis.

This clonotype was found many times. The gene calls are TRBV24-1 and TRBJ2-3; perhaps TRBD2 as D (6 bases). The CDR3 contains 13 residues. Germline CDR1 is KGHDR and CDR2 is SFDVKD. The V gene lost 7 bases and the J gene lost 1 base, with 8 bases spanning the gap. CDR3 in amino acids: CATSGTRTDTQYF. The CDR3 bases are TGTGCCACCAGCGGGACTCGCACAGATACGCAGTATTTT.

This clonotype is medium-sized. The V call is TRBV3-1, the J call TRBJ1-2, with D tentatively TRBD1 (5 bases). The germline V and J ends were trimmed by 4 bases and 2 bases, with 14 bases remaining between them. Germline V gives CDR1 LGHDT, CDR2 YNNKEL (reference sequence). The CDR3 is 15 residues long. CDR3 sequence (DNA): TGTGCCAGCAGCCCTGGAGGGGCTGTAAACTATGGCTACACCTTC. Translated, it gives CASSPGGAVNYGYTF. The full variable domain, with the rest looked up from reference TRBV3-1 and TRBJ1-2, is DTAVSQTPKYLVTQMGNDKSIKCEQNLGHDTMYWYKQDSKKFLKIMFSYNNKELIINETVPNRFSPKSPDKAHLNLHINSLELGDSAVYFCASSPGGAVNYGYTFGSGTRLTVV.

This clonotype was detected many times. The DNA of the CDR3 is TGCAGTGCTAGTGGGGCCTTGGACTCCTACAATGAGCAGTTCTTC. Protein sequence: CSASGALDSYNEQFF. This chain uses TRBV20-1 with TRBJ2-1, with D maybe TRBD1 (5 bases). The CDR3 is 15 amino acids. Germline loops: CDR1 DFQATT, CDR2 SNEGSKA (reference sequence). V was pared by 3 bases and J by 0 bases, with 12 bases between.

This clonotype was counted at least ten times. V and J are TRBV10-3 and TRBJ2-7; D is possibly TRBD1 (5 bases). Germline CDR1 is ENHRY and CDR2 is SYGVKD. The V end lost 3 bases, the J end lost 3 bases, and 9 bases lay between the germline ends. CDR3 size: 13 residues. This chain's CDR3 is CAISDQGGYEQYF. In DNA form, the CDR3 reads TGTGCCATCAGTGACCAGGGTGGCTACGAGCAGTACTTC.

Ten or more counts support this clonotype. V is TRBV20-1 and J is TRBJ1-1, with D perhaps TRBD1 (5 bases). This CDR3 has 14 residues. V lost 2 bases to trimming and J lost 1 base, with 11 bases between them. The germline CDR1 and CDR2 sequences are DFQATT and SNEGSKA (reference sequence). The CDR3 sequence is CSARWVRENTEAFF. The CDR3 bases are TGCAGTGCTAGATGGGTCAGGGAGAACACTGAAGCTTTCTTT.

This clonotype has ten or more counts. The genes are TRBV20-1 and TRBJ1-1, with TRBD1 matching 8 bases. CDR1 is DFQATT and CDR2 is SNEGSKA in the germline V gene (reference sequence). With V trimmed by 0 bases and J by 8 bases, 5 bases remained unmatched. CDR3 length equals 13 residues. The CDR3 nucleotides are TGCAGTGCTAGAGATCAGGGGGCAAAAGAAGCTTTCTTT. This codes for CSARDQGAKEAFF.

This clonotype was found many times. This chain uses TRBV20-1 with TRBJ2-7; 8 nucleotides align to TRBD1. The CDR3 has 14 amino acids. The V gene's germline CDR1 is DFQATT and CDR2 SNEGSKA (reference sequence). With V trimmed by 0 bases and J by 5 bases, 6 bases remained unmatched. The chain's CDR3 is CSARDVQGANEQYV. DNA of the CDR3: TGCAGTGCTAGAGATGTTCAGGGGGCAAACGAGCAGTACGTC.

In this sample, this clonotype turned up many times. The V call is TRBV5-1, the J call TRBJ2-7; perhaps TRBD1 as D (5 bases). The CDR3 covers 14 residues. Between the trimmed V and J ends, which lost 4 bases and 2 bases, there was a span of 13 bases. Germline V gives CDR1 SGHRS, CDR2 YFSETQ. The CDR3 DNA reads TGCGCCAGCAGCGCCCGGACAACCGCCTACGAGCAGTACTTC. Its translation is CASSARTTAYEQYF. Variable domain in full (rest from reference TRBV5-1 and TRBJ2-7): KAGVTQTPRYLIKTRGQQVTLSCSPISGHRSVSWYQQTPGQGLQFLFEYFSETQRNKGNFPGRFSGRQFSNSRSEMNVSTLELGDSALYLCASSARTTAYEQYFGPGTRLTVT.

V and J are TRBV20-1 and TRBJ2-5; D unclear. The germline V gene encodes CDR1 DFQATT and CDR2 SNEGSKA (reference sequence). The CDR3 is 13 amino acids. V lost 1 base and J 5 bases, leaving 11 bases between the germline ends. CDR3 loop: CSARAPLSETQYF. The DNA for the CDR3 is TGCAGTGCTAGAGCCCCTCTCTCCGAGACCCAGTACTTC.

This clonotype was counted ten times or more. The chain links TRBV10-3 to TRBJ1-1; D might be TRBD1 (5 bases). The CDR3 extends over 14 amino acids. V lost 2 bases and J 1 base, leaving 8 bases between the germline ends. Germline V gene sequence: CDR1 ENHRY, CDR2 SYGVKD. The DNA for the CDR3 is TGTGCCATCAGTGAGGGCAGGGAGAACACTGAAGCTTTCTTT. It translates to CAISEGRENTEAFF.

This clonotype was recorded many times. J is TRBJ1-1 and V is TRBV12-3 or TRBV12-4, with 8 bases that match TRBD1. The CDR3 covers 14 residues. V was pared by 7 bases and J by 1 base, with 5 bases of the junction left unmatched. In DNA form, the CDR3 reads TGTGCCAGCAACATAGACAGGGGGAACACTGAAGCTTTCTTT. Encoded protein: CASNIDRGNTEAFF.

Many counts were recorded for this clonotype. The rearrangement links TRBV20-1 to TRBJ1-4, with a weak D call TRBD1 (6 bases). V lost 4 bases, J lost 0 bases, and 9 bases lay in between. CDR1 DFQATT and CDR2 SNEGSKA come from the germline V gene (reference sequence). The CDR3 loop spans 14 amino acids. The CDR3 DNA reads TGCAGTGCTAAGACAGGCCCAACTAATGAAAAACTGTTTTTT. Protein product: CSAKTGPTNEKLFF.

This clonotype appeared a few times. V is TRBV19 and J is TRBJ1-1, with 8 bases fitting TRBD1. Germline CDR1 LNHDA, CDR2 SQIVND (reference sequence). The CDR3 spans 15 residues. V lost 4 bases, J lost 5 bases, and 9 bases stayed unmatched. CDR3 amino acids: CASSRKDRGKTEAFF. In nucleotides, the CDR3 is TGTGCCAGTAGTAGGAAAGACAGGGGTAAAACTGAAGCTTTCTTT. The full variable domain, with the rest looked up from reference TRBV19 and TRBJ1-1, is DGGITQSPKYLFRKEGQNVTLSCEQNLNHDAMYWYRQDPGQGLRLIYYSQIVNDFQKGDIAEGYSVSREKKESFPLTVTSAQKNPTAFYLCASSRKDRGKTEAFFGQGTRLTVV.

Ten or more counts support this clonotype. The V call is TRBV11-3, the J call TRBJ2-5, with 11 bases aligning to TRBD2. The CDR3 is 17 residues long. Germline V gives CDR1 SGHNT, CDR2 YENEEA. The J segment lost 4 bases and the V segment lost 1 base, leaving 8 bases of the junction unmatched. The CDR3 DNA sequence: TGTGCCAGCAGCTTAGGACTAGCGGGAACGGGGCGAGAGACCCAGTACTTC. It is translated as CASSLGLAGTGRETQYF.